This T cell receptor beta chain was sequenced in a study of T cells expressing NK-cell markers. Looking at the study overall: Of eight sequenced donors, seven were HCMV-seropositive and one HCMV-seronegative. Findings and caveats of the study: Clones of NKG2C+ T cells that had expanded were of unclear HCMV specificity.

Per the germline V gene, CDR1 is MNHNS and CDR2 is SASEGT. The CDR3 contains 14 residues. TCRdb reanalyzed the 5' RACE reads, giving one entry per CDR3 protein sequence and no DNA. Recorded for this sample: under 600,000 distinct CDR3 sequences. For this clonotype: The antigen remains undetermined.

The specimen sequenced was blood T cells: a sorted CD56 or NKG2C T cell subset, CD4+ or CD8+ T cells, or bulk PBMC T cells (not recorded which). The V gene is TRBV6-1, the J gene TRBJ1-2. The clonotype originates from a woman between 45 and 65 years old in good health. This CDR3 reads CASSAVVNSYGYTF.